The sequence of this T cell receptor (beta chain) was determined in a study of shared T cell receptors in the human thymus. J lost 1 base, V lost 1 base, and 2 bases had no gene match. The CDR3 contains 15 residues. Germline V gene lookup returns CDR1 SGHRS and CDR2 YFSETQ. Here immunoSEQ multiplex PCR was the method, and the copy in TCRdb shows in-frame clones only, minus some. Of 540,000 or so clones in the sample, around 78% are singletons; the top ten hold about 0.012%. This clone appeared a single time. These data are also associated with another study on human thymus T cells. That study adds: During corrective heart surgery, resections were taken, and the thymus tissue came from them.

This chain joins TRBV5-1 and TRBJ2-3; TRBD1 agrees at 8 bases. This sequence originates from a boy under two years old with a congenital heart defect. What was sequenced was thymocytes. The CDR3 DNA follows: TGCGCCAGCAGCTTGAAGGGACAGGGCACAGATACGCAGTATTTT. This gives the protein CASSLKGQGTDTQYF.